The next 14 T cell receptor beta chains were all read from a single sample in a study of blood T cell repertoires in COVID-19. The assay was immunoSEQ multiplex PCR, and TCRdb's table has in-frame clones only and misses some. This table has fewer than 350,000 clones, roughly 85% appearing once. The material sequenced was PBMCs or T cells enriched from blood (not recorded which). The receptor set was obtained from a middle-aged woman who had recovered from COVID-19.

The chain combines TRBV6-2 or TRBV6-3 with TRBJ2-3; 8 bases match TRBD2. Germline assignment: CDR1 MNHEY and CDR2 SVGEGT. V dropped 0 bases and J dropped 7; count of bases not matched to a gene: 6. CDR3 size: 15 residues. CDR3 sequence (DNA): TGTGCCAGCAGTTACTCGATGGCTAGCGGGTATACGCAGTATTTT. It translates to CASSYSMASGYTQYF.

This chain links TRBV6-5 with TRBJ2-1; D is ambiguous. Per germline, CDR1 MNHEY and CDR2 SVGAGI. Trimming pared 6 bases from V and 4 bases from J, leaving 10 bases between. The CDR3 contains 13 residues. CDR3 region: CASRLDTYNEQFF. CDR3 coding DNA: TGTGCCAGCAGGCTCGACACTTACAATGAGCAGTTCTTC.

The V and J genes are TRBV18 and TRBJ2-7; TRBD2 aligns across 8 bases. Per the germline V gene, CDR1 is KGHSH and CDR2 is LQKENI. Trimming removed 5 bases from V and 3 bases from J; junction bases left unmatched: 15. This CDR3 contains 17 residues. Written as DNA, the CDR3 is TGTGCCAGCTCATACCAGTCAGGGACTAGAATCCACTACGAGCAGTACTTC. This codes for CASSYQSGTRIHYEQYF.

This chain uses TRBV7-2 with TRBJ2-5, with TRBD2 identical over 16 bases. Germline V gene lookup returns CDR1 SGHTA and CDR2 FQGNSA. J gave up 0 bases and V 5 bases, and 6 bases lay outside the gene matches. CDR3 size: 18 residues. As DNA, the CDR3 is TGTGCCAGCAGCCCCCCGGGACTAGCGGGAGGGTACCAAGAGACCCAGTACTTC. Translation gives CASSPPGLAGGYQETQYF. Using reference TRBV7-2 and TRBJ2-5 for the parts outside the CDR3, the full variable domain is GAGVSQSPSNKVTEKGKDVELRCDPISGHTALYWYRQSLGQGLEFLIYFQGNSAPDKSGLPSDRFSAERTGGSVSTLTIQRTQQEDSAVYLCASSPPGLAGGYQETQYFGPGTRLLVL.

The chain carries TRBV11-1 and TRBJ1-1, with D hard to call. CDR1 and CDR2 from the germline V gene are SGHAT and FQDESV (reference sequence). The V end was cut by 2 bases, the J end by 3 bases, with 13 bases between. CDR3 size: 15 residues. CDR3 bases: TGTGCCAGCAGCTTACTTGGGCTTCTGGACACTGAAGCTTTCTTT. Translation: CASSLLGLLDTEAFF.

V gene TRBV6-1 combines with J gene TRBJ1-3; possibly TRBD1 for D (5 bases). The CDR3 has 13 amino acids. The V end lost 5 bases, the J end lost 2 bases, and 7 bases lay between the germline ends. In germline, CDR1 is MNHNS, CDR2 SASEGT. The CDR3 is CASSSGAGNTIYF. CDR3 DNA: TGTGCCAGCAGTTCGGGGGCTGGAAACACCATATATTTT.

The chain joins TRBV18 to TRBJ1-3; 7 bases are shared with TRBD1. V trimming: 5 bases; J trimming: 0 bases; junction bases outside the gene matches: 4. There are 15 residues in the CDR3. Per germline, CDR1 KGHSH and CDR2 LQKENI. This CDR3 is CASSSDRSSGNTIYF. The CDR3 region has the DNA TGTGCCAGCTCATCGGACAGGAGCTCTGGAAACACCATATATTTT.

There are a few counts of this clone. The CDR3 is CASSLVGGVGSPLHF. CDR3 sequence (DNA): TGTGCCAGCAGCTTAGTCGGAGGGGTGGGTTCACCCCTCCACTTT. The chain is built from TRBV7-2 and TRBJ1-6, with D possibly TRBD1 on 5 matching bases. Germline V gene lookup returns CDR1 SGHTA and CDR2 FQGNSA. The V end was cut by 1 base, the J end by 9 bases, with 13 bases between. The CDR3 length is 15 residues.

The CDR3 region is CASSSPAGVETQYF. CDR3 coding DNA: TGTGCCAGCAGTTCCCCGGCAGGGGTGGAGACCCAGTACTTC. The rearrangement joins TRBV27 to TRBJ2-5; tentatively, D is TRBD1 (6 bases). The V end was cut by 4 bases, the J end by 5 bases, with 14 bases between. The CDR3 runs 14 residues. CDR1 MNHEY and CDR2 SMNVEV come from the germline V gene (reference sequence).

The chain carries TRBV2 and TRBJ2-1; D not resolved. The V gene lost 7 bases and the J gene lost 8 bases, with 12 bases spanning the gap. Germline CDR1 reads SNHLY; CDR2 reads FYNNEI. There are 12 residues in the CDR3. As DNA, the CDR3 is TGTGCCAGCACTTTGACAAGAGATGAGCAGTTCTTC. Translating gives CASTLTRDEQFF.

The rearrangement uses TRBV15 and TRBJ1-1; 10 positions agree with TRBD1. The CDR3 has 16 residues. V dropped 3 bases and J dropped 5; count of bases not matched to a gene: 9. Germline assignment: CDR1 LNHNV and CDR2 YYDKDF (reference sequence). In nucleotides, the CDR3 is TGTGCCACCAGCAGTCGCAGGGGACAGGGGATGACTGAAGCTTTCTTT. This encodes CATSSRRGQGMTEAFF.

The chain carries TRBV5-1 and TRBJ2-7; 7 bases align to TRBD1. Germline loops: CDR1 SGHRS, CDR2 YFSETQ. Trimming at V came to 4 bases and at J to 6 bases, leaving 13 bases not matched to a gene. The CDR3 contains 15 residues. CDR3 sequence: CASSQADRVVAEQYF. CDR3 nucleotides: TGCGCCAGCAGCCAAGCCGACAGGGTAGTGGCCGAGCAGTACTTC.

This sequence joins TRBV10-2 and TRBJ2-1; 11 bases are shared with TRBD2. Per the germline V gene, CDR1 is WSHSY and CDR2 is SAAADI. V was pared by 8 bases and J by 7 bases, with 7 bases of the junction left unmatched. The CDR3 is made up of 14 amino acids. The CDR3 reads CASVITSGRNEQFF. In DNA form, the CDR3 reads TGCGCCAGCGTTATCACTAGCGGGAGAAATGAGCAGTTCTTC.

The chain employs TRBV11-3 and TRBJ2-1; unclear D gene. Germline V CDR1 and CDR2: SGHNT, YENEEA. V lost 5 bases and J 0 bases, leaving 5 bases between the germline ends. CDR3 length: 13 residues. The CDR3: CASSISSYNEQFF. The CDR3 DNA reads as TGTGCCAGCAGCATTAGCTCCTACAATGAGCAGTTCTTC.